These 10 T cell receptor beta chains came from one sample sequenced in a study of PD-1 blockade in classical Hodgkin lymphoma. Time point in this sample: cycle 4 day 1 (C4D1), after five to seven weeks of nivolumab. The patients all showed relapse after autologous stem cell transplantation, while their brentuximab vedotin exposure varied. Out of thawed PBMCs, magnetic negative selection purified CD4+ T cells. Clones were read by immunoSEQ multiplex PCR, and TCRdb kept only the in-frame ones, dropping some. The data contain fewer than 20,000 clones, about three quarters of them seen just once; the ten biggest clones take up around 1.9%. Sequencing used CD4+ T cells from blood, obtained before the fourth cycle of nivolumab. All receptors derive from a human donor with classical Hodgkin lymphoma.

The chain links TRBV12-1 to TRBJ1-1. TRBV12-1 is annotated as a pseudogene. The CDR3 totals 14 residues. The CDR3 region has the DNA TGTGCCAGCAGGAGCGGGACAGACAACACTGAAGCTTTCTTT. It is translated as CASRSGTDNTEAFF.

The CDR3 spells CASRASGRSYNEQFF. The DNA of the CDR3 is TGTGCCAGCAGAGCTAGCGGGAGGTCCTACAATGAGCAGTTCTTC. The V and J genes are TRBV25-1 and TRBJ2-1; 11 positions match TRBD2. This CDR3 has 15 residues. After removal of 6 bases from V and 1 base from J, the junction contained 2 bases not matched to a gene. Germline V gene lookup returns CDR1 MGHDK and CDR2 SYGVNS.

In its sample, this clone was seen a few times. V usage is TRBV25-1 and J usage is TRBJ2-1; D is unclear. V was shortened by 5 bases and J by 5 bases, with 13 bases between the two germline ends. The CDR3 consists of 14 residues. The germline V gene has CDR1 MGHDK and CDR2 SYGVNS. The CDR3 sequence is CASSIPRQDNEQFF. CDR3 coding DNA: TGTGCCAGCAGTATCCCCCGGCAGGACAATGAGCAGTTCTTC.

The chain joins TRBV13 to TRBJ1-1; D is possibly TRBD1 (6 bases). V was pared by 1 base and J by 7 bases, with 16 bases between. Germline V lookup: CDR1 PRHDT, CDR2 FYEKMQ (reference sequence). The CDR3 runs 15 residues. This CDR3 is CASSLVRGPTGEAFF. The CDR3 DNA reads as TGTGCCAGCAGCTTAGTTCGGGGGCCCACGGGTGAAGCTTTCTTT.

Written as DNA, the CDR3 is TGTGCCAGCAGTGAAGGAGCATATGAGCAGTTCTTC. Translation gives CASSEGAYEQFF. The chain uses TRBV6-1 and TRBJ2-1; D not resolved. From germline, CDR1 is MNHNS and CDR2 SASEGT. This CDR3 spans 12 amino acids. The V end lost 1 base, the J end lost 8 bases, and 6 bases lay between the germline ends.

The J gene is TRBJ2-5, the V gene TRBV15; D unclear. Deletions cut 0 bases from V and 4 bases from J, with 15 bases between. Germline V CDR1 and CDR2: LNHNV, YYDKDF (reference sequence). The CDR3 totals 16 residues. The CDR3 reads CATSRDLTVGGETQYF. In DNA, the CDR3 is TGTGCCACCAGCAGAGACCTCACAGTTGGCGGAGAGACCCAGTACTTC. The full variable domain, completed using reference TRBV15 and TRBJ2-5, is DAMVIQNPRYQVTQFGKPVTLSCSQTLNHNVMYWYQQKSSQAPKLLFHYYDKDFNNEADTPDNFQSRRPNTSFCFLDIRSPGLGDTAMYLCATSRDLTVGGETQYFGPGTRLLVL.

J is TRBJ2-2 and V is TRBV18; D possibly uses TRBD1 or TRBD2 (5 bases each). Germline CDR1 KGHSH, CDR2 LQKENI. V shed 3 bases and J shed 4 bases, with 18 bases lying between them. The CDR3 runs 17 residues. The CDR3 DNA reads TGTGCCAGCTCACCCCTACACCGGACGAGGGGCACCGGGGAGCTGTTTTTT. This translates into CASSPLHRTRGTGELFF.

The chain combines TRBV29-1 with TRBJ2-1; the match to TRBD2 covers 7 bases. Germline V gene lookup returns CDR1 SQVTM and CDR2 ANQGSEA. The CDR3 has 14 residues. Germline trimming cut 7 bases from V and 4 bases from J; bases unmatched to any gene: 10. CDR3 bases: TGCAGCGCCGACGCGGGGGTGAGGTACAATGAGCAGTTCTTC. It translates to CSADAGVRYNEQFF.

V is TRBV6-5 and J is TRBJ1-1; possible D gene TRBD1, 6 bases. CDR1 is MNHEY, CDR2 SVGAGI, per germline. This CDR3 has 15 residues. V was pared by 2 bases and J by 0 bases, with 10 bases between. CDR3 nucleotide sequence: TGTGCCAGCAGTTACAGGGGGGCGGTGAACACTGAAGCTTTCTTT. Its translation is CASSYRGAVNTEAFF.

The chain employs TRBV7-9 and TRBJ2-5; a weak D match, TRBD1 (6 bases). The V gene's germline CDR1 is SEHNR and CDR2 FQNEAQ (reference sequence). The V and J ends lost 5 bases and 7 bases respectively, with 17 bases between them. CDR3 size: 14 residues. The CDR3 region has the DNA TGTGCCAGCAGCGTTAATCAGGGGAGTGGGACCCAGTACTTC. This codes for CASSVNQGSGTQYF.